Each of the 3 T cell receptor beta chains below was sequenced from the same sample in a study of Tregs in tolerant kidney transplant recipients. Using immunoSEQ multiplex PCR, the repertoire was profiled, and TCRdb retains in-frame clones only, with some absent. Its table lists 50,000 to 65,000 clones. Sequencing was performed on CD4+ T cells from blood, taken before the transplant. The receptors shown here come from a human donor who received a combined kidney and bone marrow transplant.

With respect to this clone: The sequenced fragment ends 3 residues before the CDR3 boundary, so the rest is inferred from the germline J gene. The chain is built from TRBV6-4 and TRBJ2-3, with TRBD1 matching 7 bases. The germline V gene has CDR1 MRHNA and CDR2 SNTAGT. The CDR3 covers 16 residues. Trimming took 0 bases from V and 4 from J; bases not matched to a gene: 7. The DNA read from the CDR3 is TGTGCCAGCAGTGACTCGGGAACAGGGGTCCCAGATACG. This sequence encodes CASSDSGTGVPDT. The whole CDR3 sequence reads CASSDSGTGVPDTQYF.

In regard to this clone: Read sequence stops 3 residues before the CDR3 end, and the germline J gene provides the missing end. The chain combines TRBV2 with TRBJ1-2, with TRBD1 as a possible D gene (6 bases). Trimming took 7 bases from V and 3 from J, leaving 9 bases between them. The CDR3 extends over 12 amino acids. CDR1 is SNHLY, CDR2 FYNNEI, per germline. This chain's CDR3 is CASKEGDYGYTF. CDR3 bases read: TGTGCCAGCAAAGAGGGGGACTATGGC.

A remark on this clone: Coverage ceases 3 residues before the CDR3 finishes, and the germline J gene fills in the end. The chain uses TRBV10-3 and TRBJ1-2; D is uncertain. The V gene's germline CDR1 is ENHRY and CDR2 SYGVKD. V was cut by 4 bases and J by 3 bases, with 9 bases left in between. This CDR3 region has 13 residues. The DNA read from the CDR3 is TGTGCCATCAGTGGGCGGGTAGACTATGGC. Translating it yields CAISGRVDYG. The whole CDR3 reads CAISGRVDYGYTF.